This is a list of T cell receptor beta chains from one sample in a study of blood T cell repertoires in COVID-19. Clones were sequenced by immunoSEQ multiplex PCR, and TCRdb holds only the in-frame ones, with some missing. In the table there are fewer than 400,000 clones, roughly 86% of which are singletons. The specimen was peripheral blood. Receptors were obtained from a woman between 25 and 40 years old with COVID-19, enrolled during active disease. CDR3s include the opening cysteine and the closing phenylalanine or tryptophan. The order of the fields is J gene, clone size, D gene, V gene, CDR3 DNA, CDR3 protein. A D gene is named only where the DNA matches it firmly. The size entry is marked missing in some rows and otherwise reads once, few, many or a size class.

>TRBJ1-1|NA|NA|TRBV11-1
TGTGCCAGCAGCTTAGCGCGCAGGGTGTTGGGTACTGAAGCTTTCTTT
CASSLARRVLGTEAFF
>TRBJ2-3|NA|NA|TRBV7-3
TGTGCCAGCAGTACCGGGGTTAGCGTAGATACGCAGTATTTT
CASSTGVSVDTQYF
>TRBJ2-3|NA|NA|TRBV7-3
TGTGCCAGCAGCTTAGGGCAGGGGCTCAATGAGGCGCAGTATTTT
CASSLGQGLNEAQYF
>TRBJ1-5|NA|NA|TRBV5-3
TGTGCCAGAAGCCCAAACGGGTTCAATCAGCCCCAGCATTTT
CARSPNGFNQPQHF
>TRBJ2-1|NA|NA|TRBV24-1
TGTGCCACCAGTGATTCCCCGGGCCAGGGCCTTTGGGAGCAGTTCTTC
CATSDSPGQGLWEQFF
>TRBJ1-1|NA|NA|TRBV10-3
TGTGCCATCAGTGAGATGGGAGTCACTGAAGCTTTCTTT
CAISEMGVTEAFF
>TRBJ1-1|NA|TRBD1|TRBV6-5
TGTGCCAGCAGGAGGGACAGCCTGAACACTGAAGCTTTCTTT
CASRRDSLNTEAFF
>TRBJ1-5|NA|NA|TRBV6-5
TGTGCCAGCAGCCCGGACATGTGGAGCAATCAGCCCCAGCATTTT
CASSPDMWSNQPQHF
>TRBJ1-3|NA|NA|TRBV7-9
TGTGCCAGCAGCTTATCTTTATCGCAGAATACTGGAAACACCATATATTTT
CASSLSLSQNTGNTIYF
>TRBJ2-1|NA|TRBD2|TRBV6-1
TGTGCCAGCAGTGAGCTCTCTAGCGGGGGATACAATGAGCAGTTCTTC
CASSELSSGGYNEQFF
>TRBJ1-5|NA|TRBD1|TRBV7-6
TGTGCCAGCAGCCAACCTGGAGCAGGGGGGCCCTACCAGCCCCAGCATTTT
CASSQPGAGGPYQPQHF
>TRBJ1-5|NA|TRBD1|TRBV28
TGTGCCAGCAGCACCCCCGGGACAGGGAGAAACCAGCCCCAGCATTTT
CASSTPGTGRNQPQHF
>TRBJ2-7|NA|TRBD1|TRBV4-1
TGCGCCAGCAGCCAAGCGATACAGGGGGCGGCATACGAGCAGTACTTC
CASSQAIQGAAYEQYF
>TRBJ1-2|NA|TRBD1|TRBV15
TGTGCCACCACCGGGACAGGGTATGGCTACACCTTC
CATTGTGYGYTF
>TRBJ1-2|NA|NA|TRBV28
TGTGCCAGCAGGCCCGCCGACAGTTACTATGGCTACACCTTC
CASRPADSYYGYTF
>TRBJ2-2|NA|NA|TRBV19
TGTGCCAGTAGTATACGAGTGACTCCCGGGGAGCTGTTTTTT
CASSIRVTPGELFF
>TRBJ2-2|many|TRBD2|TRBV11-2
TGTGCCAGCAGGTTTACTAGCGCTTCCGGGGAGCTGTTTTTT
CASRFTSASGELFF
>TRBJ1-4|NA|TRBD1|TRBV18
TGTGCCAGCTCACCCCCAGGGGGCCGTGAAAAACTGTTTTTT
CASSPPGGREKLFF
>TRBJ1-6|NA|NA|TRBV6-5
TGTGCCAGCAGACCCGCAGGCAGAAATTCACCCCTCCACTTT
CASRPAGRNSPLHF
>TRBJ2-1|NA|TRBD2|TRBV9
TGTGCCAGCAGCGATAGCGGGGGGTCCTACAATGAGCAGTTCTTC
CASSDSGGSYNEQFF
>TRBJ2-5|NA|NA|TRBV3-1/TRBV3-2
TGTGCCAGCAGCCCTCCTGCCGGGACACCCCAAGAGACCCAGTACTTC
CASSPPAGTPQETQYF
>TRBJ1-2|NA|NA|TRBV7-9
TGTGCCAGCAGCTTCGGGGAAGGAGGGGTTCATGGCTACACCTTC
CASSFGEGGVHGYTF
>TRBJ1-5|NA|TRBD1|TRBV7-9
TGTGCCAGCAGCCGACAGGGACGGGATCAGCCCCAGCATTTT
CASSRQGRDQPQHF
>TRBJ1-3|NA|NA|TRBV11-3
TGTGCCAGCAGCACCTGGACAGCCTCTGGAAACACCATATATTTT
CASSTWTASGNTIYF
>TRBJ1-2|NA|TRBD1|TRBV13
TGTGCCAGCAGTTTACAGGGGATGAGTGGCTACACCTTC
CASSLQGMSGYTF
>TRBJ2-7|NA|TRBD2|TRBV11-2
TGTGCCAGCAGCTTAGTGGCGGGGGGACTCTACGAGCAGTACTTC
CASSLVAGGLYEQYF
>TRBJ2-7|NA|NA|TRBV30
TGTGCCTGGGCTAGGACTGCTTACGAGCAGTACTTC
CAWARTAYEQYF
>TRBJ1-5|NA|TRBD1|TRBV2
TGTGCCAGCAGCGCCCCAGGGGGGAATCAGCCCCAGCATTTT
CASSAPGGNQPQHF
>TRBJ2-3|NA|NA|TRBV25-1
TGTGCCAGCAGTGAATGGGGGGGCCGCACAGATACGCAGTATTTT
CASSEWGGRTDTQYF
>TRBJ2-7|once|TRBD2|TRBV6-2/TRBV6-3
TGTGCCAGCAGTTACACAGCGGGGGGGCCTTCTGGCTACGAGCAGTACTTC
CASSYTAGGPSGYEQYF